This T cell receptor (beta chain) stems from a study of blood T cell repertoires in COVID-19. Method: immunoSEQ multiplex PCR; TCRdb's copy keeps in-frame clones and lacks some. The sample has about 180,000 clones; roughly 79% are singletons. Trimming stripped 6 bases from V and 4 bases from J, with 12 bases between. Germline V CDR1 and CDR2: MNHEY, SVGAGI. The CDR3 is 14 amino acids. The sample was peripheral blood. V gene TRBV6-5 combines with J gene TRBJ2-2, with D perhaps matching TRBD2 (6 bases). This clonotype originated in an older woman with acute or convalescent COVID-19. The CDR3 sequence is CASSRDSTTGELFF. CDR3 sequence (DNA): TGTGCCAGCAGCCGGGACTCAACCACCGGGGAGCTGTTTTTT.